A single sample gave rise to the 30 T cell receptor beta chains below, sequenced in a study of CD8+ T cells in alopecia areata. Extracted RNA was reverse transcribed into cDNA, the sequencing template. TCRdb keeps only in-frame clones here, not all; method: immunoSEQ multiplex PCR. Among more than 150,000 clones listed, about half were seen once. Described treatment: oral pan-JAK inhibitor, 5-10 mg twice daily. Specimen: CD8+ T cells sorted from blood, collected around week 54, from a patient treated with tofacitinib. Every receptor here comes from a human donor with alopecia areata.

This rearrangement joins TRBV27 to TRBJ1-2, with TRBD1 identical over 9 bases. The CDR3 is 13 residues long. V lost 5 bases, J lost 8 bases, and 6 bases stayed unmatched. Germline V gene lookup returns CDR1 MNHEY and CDR2 SMNVEV (reference sequence). The CDR3 loop reads CASSLWTGDGYTF. The DNA of the CDR3 is TGTGCCAGCAGTCTATGGACAGGGGACGGCTACACCTTC.

CDR3 amino acids: CASSPFAQGFSEQYF. In nucleotides, the CDR3 is TGTGCCAGCAGCCCTTTTGCACAGGGATTCTCCGAGCAGTACTTC. The genes are TRBV7-9 and TRBJ2-7; D might be TRBD1 (6 bases). In germline, CDR1 is SEHNR, CDR2 FQNEAQ (reference sequence). The CDR3 contains 15 residues. Trimming removed 5 bases from V and 6 bases from J, with 20 bases in between. Full variable domain (rest looked up from reference TRBV7-9 and TRBJ2-7): DTGVSQNPRHKITKRGQNVTFRCDPISEHNRLYWYRQTLGQGPEFLTYFQNEAQLEKSRLLSDRFSAERPKGSFSTLEIQRTEQGDSAMYLCASSPFAQGFSEQYFGPGTRLTVT.

This clone came up once. The chain joins TRBV5-4 to TRBJ1-6, with 7 nucleotides matching TRBD1. CDR1 and CDR2 (germline): SGHNT, YYREEE (reference sequence). This CDR3 comprises 12 residues. J gave up 9 bases and V 4 bases, and 1 base lay outside the gene matches. In DNA form, the CDR3 reads TGTGCCAGCAGCGCAGGGGGTTCACCCCTCCACTTT. Its protein product is CASSAGGSPLHF.

The genes are TRBV5-1 and TRBJ2-1; 12 bases agree with TRBD2. V shed 0 bases, J shed 7 bases, and the junction held 5 bases outside the gene matches. CDR3 size: 16 residues. CDR1 is SGHRS and CDR2 is YFSETQ in the germline V gene. CDR3 protein: CASSLAGLAGINEQFF. The CDR3 DNA reads as TGCGCCAGCAGCTTGGCCGGACTAGCGGGGATAAATGAGCAGTTCTTC.

In this sample, this clone turned up once. The rearrangement links TRBV30 to TRBJ2-7; no reliable D call. Germline assignment: CDR1 GTSNPN and CDR2 SVGIG (reference sequence). The CDR3 length is 13 residues. The V end was cut by 0 bases, the J end by 2 bases, with 8 bases between. The CDR3 spells CAWSVGGAYEQYF. Here the CDR3 DNA reads TGTGCCTGGAGTGTAGGTGGGGCCTACGAGCAGTACTTC.

This clone occurred a few times. The gene calls are TRBV11-1 and TRBJ1-1; a possible D gene is TRBD1 (6 bases). The CDR3 length is 15 residues. Deletions cut 5 bases from V and 1 base from J, with 14 bases between. Germline V lookup: CDR1 SGHAT, CDR2 FQDESV (reference sequence). CDR3 protein: CASSIQGHPNTEAFF. The DNA of the CDR3 is TGTGCCAGCAGCATCCAGGGACACCCGAACACTGAAGCTTTCTTT. Together with reference TRBV11-1 and TRBJ1-1, the CDR3 gives the full variable domain: EAEVAQSPRYKITEKSQAVAFWCDPISGHATLYWYRQILGQGPELLVQFQDESVVDDSQLPKDRFSAERLKGVDSTLKIQPAELGDSAMYLCASSIQGHPNTEAFFGQGTRLTVV.

This clone was picked up a small number of times. This sequence joins TRBV18 and TRBJ1-5; no clear D. From germline, CDR1 is KGHSH and CDR2 LQKENI. V gave up 0 bases and J gave up 1 base, with 7 bases separating them. This CDR3 is built from 15 residues. The chain's CDR3 is CASSPPSLSNQPQHF. The CDR3 DNA follows: TGTGCCAGCTCACCACCCTCCTTGAGCAATCAGCCCCAGCATTTT.

Concerning this clone: The sample has other DNA sequences that encode this CDR3 too. The rearrangement uses TRBV7-9 and TRBJ2-3; D is ambiguous. The ends were cut back, 4 bases at V and 3 bases at J, with 2 bases in the middle. This CDR3 spans 11 amino acids. The V gene's germline CDR1 is SEHNR and CDR2 FQNEAQ (reference sequence). The CDR3 loop is CASSSTDTQYF. The CDR3 DNA follows: TGTGCCAGCAGCTCAACAGATACGCAGTATTTT.

The chain joins TRBV23-1 to TRBJ2-1; a possible D gene is TRBD1 (5 bases). TRBV23-1 is reported as an ORF; its role is uncertain. The CDR3 covers 15 residues. Deletions cut 2 bases from V and 1 base from J, with 9 bases between. CDR3 amino acids: CASSQKKGSYNEQFF. CDR3 DNA: TGCGCCAGCAGTCAAAAAAAGGGGTCCTACAATGAGCAGTTCTTC.

This clone was recorded only once. This rearrangement joins TRBV2 to TRBJ2-7, with TRBD2 matching over 7 bases. CDR3 size: 10 residues. CDR1 is SNHLY, CDR2 FYNNEI, per germline. After removal of 7 bases from V and 9 bases from J, the junction contained 3 bases not matched to a gene. CDR3 coding DNA: TGTGCCAGCACGGGGGGTAGGCAGTACTTC. Translated: CASTGGRQYF.

This CDR3 reads CASRNTGSYEQYF. The CDR3 region has the DNA TGTGCCAGCAGGAATACGGGATCCTACGAGCAGTACTTC. J is TRBJ2-7 and V is TRBV2, with D possibly being TRBD2 (5 bases). Trimming cost V 6 bases and J 1 base, with 10 bases left between them. The CDR3 contains 13 residues. CDR1 is SNHLY and CDR2 is FYNNEI in the germline V gene.

The V gene is TRBV6-5, the J gene TRBJ1-2; unclear D gene. Germline CDR1 is MNHEY and CDR2 is SVGAGI. The CDR3 covers 13 residues. Trimming shortened V by 2 bases and J by 3 bases, and 7 bases separated the two germline ends. CDR3 protein: CASSYEFYYGYTF. In DNA, the CDR3 is TGTGCCAGCAGTTACGAGTTTTACTATGGCTACACCTTC.

This clone came up once. DNA for the CDR3: TGTGCCTGGAGTCGGACACTCAACACAGATACGCAGTATTTT. Amino acids: CAWSRTLNTDTQYF. J is TRBJ2-3 and V is TRBV30; tentatively, D is TRBD1 (5 bases). The CDR3 is made up of 14 amino acids. V dropped 2 bases and J dropped 2 bases, with 11 bases sitting between them. Germline loops: CDR1 GTSNPN, CDR2 SVGIG (reference sequence).

This clone was detected many times. This chain connects TRBV7-2 to TRBJ2-2; D possibly uses TRBD1 or TRBD2 (5 bases each). V lost 3 bases and J 2 bases, leaving 10 bases between the germline ends. This CDR3 spans 15 amino acids. CDR1 is SGHTA, CDR2 FQGNSA, per germline. CDR3 residues: CASSFLGRNTGELFF. The CDR3 DNA sequence: TGTGCCAGCAGCTTTTTGGGACGTAACACCGGGGAGCTGTTTTTT.

The chain recombines TRBV5-1 with TRBJ2-3; the match to TRBD1 covers 9 bases. CDR1 SGHRS and CDR2 YFSETQ come from the germline V gene. After removal of 0 bases from V and 4 bases from J, the junction contained 6 bases not matched to a gene. This CDR3 is 16 amino acids long. CDR3 region: CASSLGGQGAPDTQYF. As DNA, the CDR3 is TGCGCCAGCAGCTTGGGGGGACAGGGTGCGCCAGATACGCAGTATTTT.

The rearrangement joins TRBV7-9 to TRBJ1-4; TRBD1 matches 7 bases. V was clipped by 4 bases and J by 11 bases; unmatched bases: 13. In germline, CDR1 is SEHNR, CDR2 FQNEAQ (reference sequence). The CDR3 extends over 15 amino acids. For the CDR3, the DNA is TGTGCCAGCAGCTCCACCGGGACAGCCTTCGACAAACTGTTTTTT. Translation: CASSSTGTAFDKLFF.

This clone appeared a few times. The V call is TRBV7-8, the J call TRBJ2-5, with D possibly matching TRBD1 (5 bases). The V and J ends lost 2 bases and 2 bases respectively, with 6 bases between them. CDR1 and CDR2 (germline): SGHVS, FQNEAQ. This CDR3 is built from 13 residues. CDR3 DNA: TGTGCCAGCAGCTTACACAGGCAAGAGACCCAGTACTTC. This encodes CASSLHRQETQYF.

This clone has more than one count but fewer than ten. The rearrangement uses TRBV29-1 and TRBJ1-2, with D hard to call. Trimming took off 4 bases at V and 5 bases at J, with 8 bases between the two ends. Germline CDR1 and CDR2: SQVTM and ANQGSEA. The CDR3 covers 11 residues. The CDR3: CSVVGVYGYTF. CDR3 DNA: TGCAGCGTTGTCGGTGTGTATGGCTACACCTTC.

This sequence joins TRBV9 and TRBJ1-5, with D possibly TRBD1 on 6 matching bases. V lost 0 bases and J 12 bases, leaving 13 bases between the germline ends. The CDR3 covers 13 residues. Germline CDR1 reads SGDLS; CDR2 reads YYNGEE. The CDR3 region has the DNA TGTGCCAGCAGCGTAGTAGAGGGGGGATACCAGCATTTT. It yields the protein CASSVVEGGYQHF.

This clone was detected only a few times. Additional DNA sequences in this sample encode the identical CDR3. The V gene is TRBV10-3, the J gene TRBJ1-1, with a tentative D call TRBD1 (5 bases). CDR1 is ENHRY and CDR2 is SYGVKD in the germline V gene. This CDR3 region has 14 residues. Trimming cost V 3 bases and J 4 bases, with 12 bases left between them. CDR3 protein: CAISEGGAITEAFF. The CDR3 DNA reads TGTGCCATCAGTGAAGGAGGGGCCATCACTGAAGCTTTCTTT.

The chain recombines TRBV27 with TRBJ2-3, with D maybe TRBD1 (6 bases). Trimming removed 5 bases at V and 2 bases at J, with 11 bases between. Germline-derived CDR1 and CDR2 are MNHEY and SMNVEV (reference sequence). This CDR3 comprises 14 residues. The CDR3 DNA reads TGTGCCAGCAGTCCCGGGGACACCACAGATACGCAGTATTTT. Encoded protein: CASSPGDTTDTQYF.

The chain uses TRBV5-1 and TRBJ2-1, with 9 bases that match TRBD2. Germline CDR1 and CDR2: SGHRS and YFSETQ. With V trimmed by 5 bases and J by 5 bases, 5 bases remained unmatched. The CDR3 consists of 14 residues. This CDR3 reads CASRLAGYDNEQFF. CDR3 nucleotide sequence: TGCGCCAGCAGGCTAGCGGGGTACGACAATGAGCAGTTCTTC.

V and J are TRBV7-9 and TRBJ2-7; weak D call: TRBD1 (6 bases). V was cut by 6 bases and J by 2 bases, with 14 bases left in between. The CDR3 has 14 residues. Germline CDR1 reads SEHNR; CDR2 reads FQNEAQ (reference sequence). The CDR3 here is CASSSRDTPYEQYF. CDR3 DNA sequence: TGTGCCAGCAGTTCCCGGGACACCCCCTACGAGCAGTACTTC.

V gene TRBV4-2 combines with J gene TRBJ2-2; D unclear. The CDR3 covers 15 residues. V was pared by 0 bases and J by 9 bases, with 14 bases between. Germline CDR1 is LGHNA and CDR2 is YNFKEQ. The CDR3 is CASSQDPGTNRELFF. CDR3 coding DNA: TGTGCCAGCAGCCAAGATCCGGGCACCAACCGGGAGCTGTTTTTT.

The chain is built from TRBV19 and TRBJ1-5, with D possibly being TRBD1 (5 bases). V dropped 8 bases and J dropped 0 bases, with 17 bases sitting between them. This CDR3 spans 16 amino acids. Germline V gene data show CDR1 as LNHDA and CDR2 as SQIVND (reference sequence). The CDR3 loop is CASSPAAGTSNQPQHF. CDR3 bases: TGTGCCAGTTCCCCGGCCGCGGGGACTAGCAATCAGCCCCAGCATTTT.

The V call is TRBV27, the J call TRBJ1-5; no definite D call. V was pared by 5 bases and J by 11 bases, with 16 bases between. Looked up from germline, CDR1 is MNHEY and CDR2 is SMNVEV (reference sequence). CDR3 length equals 13 residues. The CDR3 coding sequence is TGTGCCAGCAGTCCGGTCGGGCTAGACTCCCAGCATTTT. Amino acid sequence: CASSPVGLDSQHF.

This clone was seen more than once but under ten times. The chain recombines TRBV5-1 with TRBJ1-6; D perhaps matches TRBD1 (6 bases). The CDR3 totals 15 residues. Germline values: CDR1 SGHRS, CDR2 YFSETQ. Trimming left V 0 bases short and J 8 bases short, with 12 bases between. In nucleotides, the CDR3 is TGCGCCAGCAGCTTGGGACAGGCCCTTTATTCACCCCTCCACTTT. Its protein product is CASSLGQALYSPLHF.

The chain is built from TRBV4-1 and TRBJ2-3; TRBD2 matches 7 bases. The J segment lost 5 bases and the V segment lost 4 bases, leaving 3 bases of the junction unmatched. The germline V gene has CDR1 MGHRA and CDR2 YSYEKL. CDR3 size: 13 residues. CDR3 in amino acids: CASSPWGGDTQYF. CDR3 nucleotides: TGCGCCAGCAGCCCATGGGGGGGAGATACGCAGTATTTT.

This clone was counted between two and nine times. The CDR3 DNA sequence: TGTGCCAGCAGCTTAGGGAGGCGCACAGATACGCAGTATTTT. It codes for CASSLGRRTDTQYF. The chain has TRBV11-2 and TRBJ2-3; possible D gene TRBD2, 5 bases. V lost 1 base, J lost 1 base, and 6 bases lay in between. The CDR3 is made up of 14 amino acids. Germline CDR1 and CDR2: SGHAT and FQNNGV.

V and J are TRBV5-6 and TRBJ1-6; 7 positions match TRBD1. The V segment lost 3 bases and the J segment 8 bases; nucleotides outside the gene matches: 8. The CDR3 contains 15 residues. Germline CDR1 is SGHDT and CDR2 is YYEEEE. The CDR3 nucleotides are TGTGCCAGCAGCTACAAGGACAGGTGGGATTCACCCCTCCACTTT. This codes for CASSYKDRWDSPLHF. Combining the CDR3 with reference TRBV5-6 and TRBJ1-6 gives the whole variable domain DAGVTQSPTHLIKTRGQQVTLRCSPKSGHDTVSWYQQALGQGPQFIFQYYEEEERQRGNFPDRFSGHQFPNYSSELNVNALLLGDSALYLCASSYKDRWDSPLHFGNGTRLTVT.